A selection of T cell receptor beta chains follows, all from one sample in a study of control samples from healthy donors and cancer patients. Clones were sequenced by immunoSEQ multiplex PCR, and TCRdb holds only the in-frame ones, with some missing. Among about 130,000 clones listed, 85% to 95% were seen once. Sequencing was carried out using PBMCs. The receptor set was obtained from a man aged 60 to 69 with colorectal cancer. Each CDR3 is given with its conserved first and last residue. The D gene is left open where the match is weak. Not all rows give a size; the values are once, few, many and, for expanded clones, a class.

>TRBV24-1|.|TRBJ1-2|.
CATSDLRVDYGYTF
TGTGCCACCAGTGATTTAAGGGTTGACTATGGCTACACCTTC
>TRBV27|.|TRBJ2-7|.
CASSFWTSSYEQYF
TGTGCCAGCAGTTTCTGGACATCTTCCTACGAGCAGTACTTC
>TRBV7-2|.|TRBJ1-2|TRBD1
CASSSSGQGYYTF
TGTGCCAGCAGCTCGTCGGGACAGGGGTACTACACCTTC
>TRBV5-1|once|TRBJ1-5|.
CASSEGQSSNQPQHF
TGCGCCAGCAGCGAAGGACAGAGCAGCAATCAGCCCCAGCATTTT
>TRBV6-2/TRBV6-3|.|TRBJ1-1|.
CASSFAENTEAFF
TGTGCCAGCAGTTTCGCCGAGAACACTGAAGCTTTCTTT
>TRBV7-9|.|TRBJ1-4|TRBD1
CASSFTGEEKLFF
TGTGCCAGCAGCTTCACAGGGGAGGAAAAACTGTTTTTT
>TRBV19|.|TRBJ1-6|.
CASSIINSPLHF
TGTGCCAGTAGTATAATTAATTCACCCCTCCACTTT
>TRBV5-8|.|TRBJ2-2|.
CASSLRQRWNTGELFF
TGTGCCAGCAGCTTGAGGCAGCGGTGGAACACCGGGGAGCTGTTTTTT
>TRBV4-3|.|TRBJ2-7|.
CASSQDVGGDPYEQYF
TGCGCCAGCAGCCAAGATGTAGGGGGGGACCCCTACGAGCAGTACTTC
>TRBV18|.|TRBJ1-2|.
CASSPRSGPNYGYTF
TGTGCCAGCTCACCCCGTTCGGGGCCTAACTATGGCTACACCTTC
>TRBV6-2/TRBV6-3|.|TRBJ1-1|.
CASSSARLGVTEAFF
TGTGCCAGCAGTTCTGCACGTCTAGGGGTCACTGAAGCTTTCTTT
>TRBV5-1|.|TRBJ2-1|TRBD2
CASSLGSGGAREQFF
TGCGCCAGCAGCTTGGGGAGCGGGGGGGCACGGGAGCAGTTCTTC
>TRBV24-1|.|TRBJ1-1|.
CATENEGEGTEAFF
TGTGCCACCGAGAACGAAGGCGAGGGCACTGAAGCTTTCTTT
>TRBV9|once|TRBJ1-1|.
CASSGGPNKHSEAFF
TGTGCCAGCAGCGGGGGCCCCAACAAACACTCTGAAGCTTTCTTT
>TRBV19|.|TRBJ1-6|.
CASGRYPTTNSPLHF
TGTGCCAGTGGTCGGTATCCAACAACCAATTCACCCCTCCACTTT
>TRBV10-3|.|TRBJ2-3|TRBD2
CAVRLAGGSTDTQYF
TGTGCCGTCAGACTAGCGGGGGGGAGCACAGATACGCAGTATTTT
>TRBV5-4|.|TRBJ2-1|TRBD2
CASSLGLAGGNNEQFF
TGTGCCAGCAGCTTAGGACTAGCGGGGGGCAACAATGAGCAGTTCTTC
>TRBV7-8|once|TRBJ2-5|.
CASSLDRQETQYF
TGTGCCAGCAGCTTAGACAGACAAGAGACCCAGTACTTC
>TRBV6-2/TRBV6-3|.|TRBJ1-6|TRBD1
CASSVRDRDNSPLHF
TGTGCCAGCAGTGTCCGGGACAGGGATAATTCACCCCTCCACTTT
>TRBV6-5|.|TRBJ2-4|TRBD1
CASSPLDRVNIQYF
TGTGCCAGCAGTCCATTGGACAGGGTCAACATTCAGTACTTC
>TRBV6-4|.|TRBJ2-1|.
CASSVASSYNEQFF
TGTGCCAGCAGCGTAGCGAGCTCCTACAATGAGCAGTTCTTC
>TRBV11-2|.|TRBJ2-3|TRBD2
CASSVLSGGLTDTQYF
TGTGCCAGCAGTGTGCTGAGCGGGGGTCTCACAGATACGCAGTATTTT
>TRBV6-6|.|TRBJ2-3|.
CASVRGSPTDTQYF
TGTGCCAGTGTCAGGGGATCCCCCACAGATACGCAGTATTTT
>TRBV29-1|.|TRBJ1-2|.
CTIGGVLNYGYTF
TGCACCATTGGGGGGGTTCTAAACTATGGCTACACCTTC
>TRBV12-3/TRBV12-4|once|TRBJ2-3|.
CASRELGGDTQYF
TGTGCCAGCAGAGAACTAGGAGGGGATACGCAGTATTTT
>TRBV6-5|.|TRBJ1-6|TRBD1
CASSFPRDRTSRALHF
TGTGCCAGCAGTTTCCCCCGGGACAGGACGAGTAGGGCCCTCCACTTT
>TRBV28|.|TRBJ2-7|.
CASTSTGVYEQYF
TGTGCCAGCACCTCTACGGGGGTCTACGAGCAGTACTTC
>TRBV28|.|TRBJ1-6|.
CASSFQRVPLHF
TGTGCCAGCAGCTTTCAACGGGTCCCCCTCCACTTT
>TRBV7-2|.|TRBJ1-4|.
CASRRDLYNEKLFF
TGTGCCAGCAGGCGGGATTTGTATAATGAAAAACTGTTTTTT
>TRBV29-1|.|TRBJ1-6|TRBD1
CSVTTGAYNSPLHF
TGCAGCGTTACTACAGGGGCCTATAATTCACCCCTCCACTTT
>TRBV6-5|once|TRBJ2-1|TRBD2
CASSPGLAGGPRQFF
TGTGCCAGCAGTCCCGGACTAGCGGGGGGGCCCAGGCAGTTCTTC
>TRBV20-1|.|TRBJ1-4|.
CSASRGPNEKLFF
TGCAGTGCCAGTCGGGGGCCGAATGAAAAACTGTTTTTT
>TRBV6-5|.|TRBJ2-7|.
CASSRSSNPDGEQYF
TGTGCCAGCAGTAGAAGCAGTAACCCGGACGGCGAGCAGTACTTC
>TRBV6-2/TRBV6-3|once|TRBJ2-3|.
CASSWTIDTQYF
TGTGCCAGCAGTTGGACAATCGATACGCAGTATTTT
>TRBV3-1/TRBV3-2|.|TRBJ2-7|TRBD1
CASSQGQGRGEQYF
TGTGCCAGCAGCCAAGGACAGGGAAGGGGCGAGCAGTACTTC
>TRBV24-1|.|TRBJ1-2|.
CATSDSWNYGYTF
TGTGCCACCAGTGATTCCTGGAACTATGGCTACACCTTC
>TRBV6-5|.|TRBJ1-1|.
CASTAVGSEAFF
TGTGCCAGCACCGCGGTTGGGTCCGAAGCTTTCTTT
>TRBV6-2/TRBV6-3|once|TRBJ1-2|TRBD1
CASSRPGQGVLGGGYTF
TGTGCCAGCAGTAGGCCGGGACAGGGGGTCCTCGGCGGTGGCTACACCTTC
>TRBV19|.|TRBJ1-5|.
CASSITLSNQPQHF
TGTGCCAGTAGTATTACACTTAGCAATCAGCCCCAGCATTTT
>TRBV18|.|TRBJ1-4|TRBD1
CASSRPDRGEKLFF
TGTGCCAGCTCACGTCCGGACAGGGGTGAAAAACTGTTTTTT
>TRBV6-5|.|TRBJ2-2|TRBD2
CASRWTSGYTGELFF
TGTGCCAGCAGGTGGACTAGCGGTTACACCGGGGAGCTGTTTTTT
>TRBV7-9|.|TRBJ2-5|.
CASSFRGRQETQYF
TGTGCCAGCAGCTTCCGGGGCAGGCAAGAGACCCAGTACTTC
>TRBV19|.|TRBJ2-2|.
CASSIWGNTGELFF
TGTGCCAGTAGTATTTGGGGAAACACCGGGGAGCTGTTTTTT
>TRBV10-3|.|TRBJ2-3|TRBD2
CASTSLAGGTDTQYF
TGTGCCTCAACGAGCTTAGCGGGGGGGACAGATACGCAGTATTTT
>TRBV19|.|TRBJ1-1|TRBD1
CASSIRQGANTEAFF
TGTGCCAGTAGTATACGACAGGGGGCGAACACTGAAGCTTTCTTT
>TRBV4-1|.|TRBJ1-5|.
CASSQEGELEPNSNQPQHF
TGCGCCAGCAGCCAAGAGGGAGAACTGGAACCGAATAGCAATCAGCCCCAGCATTTT
>TRBV10-3|.|TRBJ2-5|TRBD2
CAIRGGAGRRGETQYF
TGTGCCATCAGGGGTGGAGCGGGGAGGAGGGGAGAGACCCAGTACTTC
>TRBV9|.|TRBJ2-2|.
CASSVTTSNTGELFF
TGTGCCAGCAGCGTAACGACATCGAACACCGGGGAGCTGTTTTTT
>TRBV11-2|.|TRBJ1-1|.
CASSLEFSEAFF
TGTGCCAGCAGCTTAGAGTTCTCTGAAGCCTTCTTT
>TRBV12-3/TRBV12-4|.|TRBJ1-1|.
CASSILSNTEAFF
TGTGCCAGCAGTATCTTGTCGAACACTGAAGCTTTCTTT
>TRBV27|.|TRBJ1-2|TRBD1
CASRPDRAGGYTF
TGTGCCAGCAGACCGGACAGGGCGGGTGGCTACACCTTC
>TRBV10-2|.|TRBJ2-7|TRBD2
CASSEISTRGSSYEQYF
TGCGCCAGCAGTGAAATTTCGACGCGGGGGAGCTCCTACGAGCAGTACTTC
>TRBV6-6|.|TRBJ2-2|TRBD1
CASSLRTGAGELFF
TGTGCCAGCAGCCTGAGGACAGGGGCCGGGGAGCTGTTTTTT
>TRBV7-9|.|TRBJ2-2|.
CASSLADTGAGELFF
TGTGCCAGCAGCTTAGCGGACACGGGGGCCGGGGAGCTGTTTTTT
>TRBV14|.|TRBJ2-7|.
CASKVDRDNFSYEQYF
TGTGCCAGCAAAGTAGACCGGGACAACTTCTCCTACGAGCAGTACTTC
>TRBV20-1|.|TRBJ1-1|TRBD1
CSALGQVEAFF
TGCAGTGCTTTAGGACAGGTTGAAGCTTTCTTT
>TRBV18|.|TRBJ2-7|.
CASSPRRTAESYEQYF
TGTGCCAGCTCACCAAGGAGGACAGCTGAATCCTACGAGCAGTACTTC
>TRBV3-1/TRBV3-2|.|TRBJ2-3|TRBD2
CASSQVAGANTDTQYF
TGTGCCAGCAGCCAAGTAGCGGGGGCCAACACAGATACGCAGTATTTT
>TRBV10-3|.|TRBJ2-7|TRBD1
CAIREGTGGPQYF
TGTGCCATCAGAGAAGGGACAGGGGGACCGCAGTACTTC